This TCR beta chain was sequenced for a study of tumor T cells in aggressive B-cell lymphoma. Clones were read by immunoSEQ multiplex PCR, and TCRdb kept only the in-frame ones, dropping some. The sample holds around 5,000 clones, over 75% seen once. The CDR3 loop spans 11 amino acids. Germline assignment: CDR1 SQVTM and CDR2 ANQGSEA. Deletions cut 7 bases from V and 11 bases from J, with 17 bases between. The sequenced sample was tumor tissue. This sequence originates from an adult with diffuse large B cell lymphoma. The V and J genes are TRBV29-1 and TRBJ1-1; the D gene is possibly TRBD1 (6 bases). The CDR3 nucleotides read TGCAGCGGACTGACAGGTTGGCGGGCTTTCTTT. This gives the protein CSGLTGWRAFF.